This TCR beta chain was documented in a study of cytomegalovirus exposure and HLA in healthy donors. The PCR had 60 Vbeta and 13 Jbeta primers. Produced via immunoSEQ multiplex PCR; TCRdb's table is partial and in-frame only. The sample holds approximately 76,000 clones. Germline assignment: CDR1 MNHEY and CDR2 SMNVEV (reference sequence). The V gene lost 6 bases and the J gene lost 4 bases, with 10 bases spanning the gap. The length of the CDR3 is 13 residues. In regard to this clone: Its antigen is still unknown.

Study-wide results and limits: A later examination showed that TCR association rates differed by HLA locus, with DRB1 most and HLA-C fewest. Cytomegalovirus association was assigned to about 150 TCR beta chains.

The specimen was PBMCs. The TCR originated in a man aged 18 to 30 in good health and CMV-seropositive. The V and J genes are TRBV27 and TRBJ1-5; D call uncertain. The CDR3 protein is CASRGRKNQPQHF. The CDR3 DNA is TGTGCCAGCAGGGGGAGGAAGAATCAGCCCCAGCATTTT.